These 25 T cell receptor beta chains came from one sample sequenced in a study of T-cell reconstitution after alpha-beta-depleted transplantation in children. The TCRbeta library was prepared with unique molecular identifiers. TCRdb analysed the PCR reads with MiXCR anew, one entry per CDR3 protein. The profile covers around 76,000 distinct CDR3 sequences, with around 18% appearing a single time and about half taken by the ten largest. Material: PBMCs, mostly from graft donor cells, obtained 360 days after TCRalphabeta/CD19-depleted stem cell transplant. The receptor source for this set is a male patient aged 2 to 10 who had a stem cell transplant for acute lymphoblastic leukemia, so the T cells may come from the graft donor.

The genes are TRBV6-5 and TRBJ2-1, with 9 bases matching TRBD2. Losses at the gene ends were 0 bases for V and 7 bases for J; bases not matched to a gene: 10. CDR3 length equals 17 residues. Per the germline V gene, CDR1 is MNHEY and CDR2 is SVGAGI. DNA for the CDR3: TGTGCCAGCAGTTACTCGGCTAGCGGGAAAGGTCGGAATGAGCAGTTCTTC. It is translated as CASSYSASGKGRNEQFF.

Only a few counts were recorded for this clonotype. V usage is TRBV6-1 and J usage is TRBJ2-1; D unresolved. Trimming left V 2 bases short and J 10 bases short, with 6 bases between. This CDR3 is 11 amino acids long. The germline gives CDR1 MNHNS, CDR2 SASEGT. CDR3 in amino acids: CASSEWREQFF. The DNA for the CDR3 is TGTGCCAGCAGTGAATGGCGGGAGCAGTTCTTC.

As regards this clonotype: An end of the junction does not agree with germline; a read error may underlie this. The chain combines TRBV5-6 with TRBJ2-7; 13 bases agree with TRBD2. The V gene's germline CDR1 is SGHDT and CDR2 YYEEEE. The CDR3 spans 15 residues. CDR3 DNA sequence: TGTGCCATCAGCTCCGGGACTAGCGGGATTATCGAGCAGTACTTC. Its protein is CAISSGTSGIIEQYF. Together with reference TRBV5-6 and TRBJ2-7, the CDR3 gives the full variable domain: DAGVTQSPTHLIKTRGQQVTLRCSPKSGHDTVSWYQQALGQGPQFIFQYYEEEERQRGNFPDRFSGHQFPNYSSELNVNALLLGDSALYLCAISSGTSGIIEQYFGPGTRLTVT.

This chain uses TRBV20-1 with TRBJ2-7, with D perhaps TRBD2 (5 bases). The CDR3 runs to 13 residues. Germline CDR1 DFQATT, CDR2 SNEGSKA (reference sequence). Trimming removed 5 bases at V and 5 bases at J, with 16 bases between. The CDR3 bases are TGCAGTGCTGTTCTAGGAGGAGTCAACGAGCAGTACTTC. Translated, it gives CSAVLGGVNEQYF.

This clonotype was counted only a few times. The chain couples TRBV27 to TRBJ2-7; 10 bases line up with TRBD2. From germline, CDR1 is MNHEY and CDR2 SMNVEV (reference sequence). Germline trimming cut 5 bases from V and 4 bases from J; bases unmatched to any gene: 2. The CDR3 is 13 residues long. DNA of the CDR3: TGTGCCAGCAGTAGCGGGAGGGTGTACGAGCAGTACTTC. Its protein is CASSSGRVYEQYF.

This clonotype has more than one count but fewer than ten. The CDR3 DNA reads TGTGCCAGCAGCTTCGGGGACACGAACACCGGGGAGCTGTTTTTT. Protein product: CASSFGDTNTGELFF. The chain is built from TRBV7-9 and TRBJ2-2; tentative D call: TRBD1 (6 bases). Germline V gene data show CDR1 as SEHNR and CDR2 as FQNEAQ (reference sequence). This CDR3 spans 15 amino acids. V was trimmed by 3 bases and J by 0 bases, leaving 8 bases between them.

The CDR3 loop reads CASKASTAITDTQYF. CDR3 bases: TGTGCCAGCAAGGCAAGCACCGCGATCACAGATACGCAGTATTTT. The chain is built from TRBV12-3 or TRBV12-4 and TRBJ2-3; D not resolved. V dropped 7 bases and J dropped 2 bases, with 16 bases sitting between them. The CDR3 covers 15 residues.

This clonotype appeared a few times. The V call is TRBV10-3, the J call TRBJ2-1, with TRBD2 identical over 9 bases. Germline lookup yields CDR1 ENHRY and CDR2 SYGVKD. The CDR3 runs 16 residues. J gave up 4 bases and V 0 bases, and 4 bases lay outside the gene matches. This CDR3 is CAISESRAGGYNEQFF. For the CDR3, the DNA is TGTGCCATCAGTGAGTCGAGAGCGGGGGGATACAATGAGCAGTTCTTC.

This chain connects TRBV4-2 to TRBJ2-4, with D tentatively TRBD1 (6 bases). Trimming shortened V by 0 bases and J by 5 bases, and 11 bases separated the two germline ends. The CDR3 totals 15 residues. Germline values: CDR1 LGHNA, CDR2 YNFKEQ. The CDR3 DNA is TGTGCCAGCAGCCAAGATGGACGGACAGAAAACATTCAGTACTTC. It codes for CASSQDGRTENIQYF.

On this clonotype: The junction does not match germline at one end; this may be a read error. The chain is built from TRBV5-6 and TRBJ2-1; no firm D call. CDR3 size: 12 residues. Germline-derived CDR1 and CDR2 are SGHDT and YYEEEE. The CDR3 DNA follows: TGTGCCAGGGGCACCGCGCCAGGCTATGGGATCTTC. It is translated as CARGTAPGYGIF.

This clonotype was seen ten or more times. The chain joins TRBV24-1 to TRBJ1-5; possibly TRBD1 for D (6 bases). Trimming took 9 bases from V and 4 from J, leaving 15 bases between them. Per the germline V gene, CDR1 is KGHDR and CDR2 is SFDVKD. This CDR3 is built from 14 residues. The CDR3 DNA is TGTGCCACCCAGCCCGGGGGGCCAAATCAGCCCCAGCATTTT. It codes for CATQPGGPNQPQHF.

The chain carries TRBV5-1 and TRBJ2-3; tentative D call: TRBD1 (6 bases). The CDR3 has 17 amino acids. Trimming cost V 4 bases and J 2 bases, with 20 bases left between them. The germline CDR1 and CDR2 sequences are SGHRS and YFSETQ. CDR3 DNA sequence: TGCGCCAGCAGCCGGACAGTGAGGATGGGGGCCACAGATACGCAGTATTTT. Translated: CASSRTVRMGATDTQYF.

The chain has TRBV9 and TRBJ1-5; possible D gene TRBD1, 5 bases. CDR1 SGDLS and CDR2 YYNGEE come from the germline V gene. There are 14 residues in the CDR3. V was trimmed by 3 bases and J by 11 bases, leaving 18 bases between them. The CDR3 region has the DNA TGTGCCAGCAGCGGGGGCCCGGCCGCGGGGACCCAGCATTTT. Translated: CASSGGPAAGTQHF.

The V gene is TRBV12-3 or TRBV12-4, the J gene TRBJ2-1; D may be TRBD2 (6 bases). The CDR3 is made up of 15 amino acids. V lost 7 bases to trimming and J lost 3 bases, with 16 bases between them. The CDR3 nucleotides are TGTGCCAGCACCTCGACTAGGTCTCTCTACAATGAGCAGTTCTTC. It yields the protein CASTSTRSLYNEQFF.

Only a few counts were recorded for this clonotype. The V and J genes are TRBV19 and TRBJ2-2; D gene uncertain. Germline V gene sequence: CDR1 LNHDA, CDR2 SQIVND (reference sequence). The CDR3 consists of 16 residues. Between the trimmed V and J ends, which lost 3 bases and 2 bases, there was a span of 13 bases. CDR3 residues: CASSMSATRNTGELFF. The CDR3 region has the DNA TGTGCCAGTAGTATGAGCGCAACCAGAAACACCGGGGAGCTGTTTTTT.

This clonotype was observed many times. The chain links TRBV6-5 to TRBJ1-5, with D hard to call. This CDR3 is built from 15 residues. V lost 1 base and J lost 0, with 7 bases in between. Germline V CDR1 and CDR2: MNHEY, SVGAGI. This CDR3 reads CASSYFGSSNQPQHF. In nucleotides, the CDR3 is TGTGCCAGCAGTTACTTCGGTTCTAGCAATCAGCCCCAGCATTTT.

This clonotype occurred many times. The chain couples TRBV2 to TRBJ1-2; 7 bases map to TRBD1. V lost 6 bases, J lost 4 bases, and 8 bases stayed unmatched. The germline V gene has CDR1 SNHLY and CDR2 FYNNEI. This CDR3 is built from 14 residues. Here the CDR3 DNA reads TGTGCCAGCAGAATGTTCGGGACAGTCTATGGCTACACCTTC. Amino acids: CASRMFGTVYGYTF.

The chain combines TRBV24-1 with TRBJ2-7; 8 bases fit TRBD2. V lost 8 bases to trimming and J lost 0 bases; unmatched junction nucleotides: 5. The CDR3 runs to 14 residues. Germline V gene sequence: CDR1 KGHDR, CDR2 SFDVKD. In DNA form, the CDR3 reads TGTGCCACCATTAAGCGGGAGCACTCCTACGAGCAGTACTTC. Amino acid sequence: CATIKREHSYEQYF.

In nucleotides, the CDR3 is TGCGCCAGCAGCTTAAGGACTAGCGGGAGTCCTGAGCAGTTCTTC. This translates into CASSLRTSGSPEQFF. The J gene is TRBJ2-1, the V gene TRBV5-1; TRBD2 aligns across 13 bases. The V gene end was trimmed by 2 bases and the J gene end by 9 bases; junction bases not matched to a gene: 5. CDR1 is SGHRS and CDR2 is YFSETQ in the germline V gene. This CDR3 has 15 residues.

This clonotype was observed many times. The chain is built from TRBV6-6 and TRBJ1-4; 7 bases map to TRBD1. Germline CDR1 reads MNHNY; CDR2 reads SVGAGI (reference sequence). The CDR3 runs 13 residues. The V and J ends lost 5 bases and 8 bases, in that order; junction bases with no gene match: 5. As DNA, the CDR3 is TGTGCCAGCAGTAACAGGGGCGGGGAAAAACTGTTTTTT. Translated, it gives CASSNRGGEKLFF.

The chain links TRBV3-1 to TRBJ2-1, with 8 bases fitting TRBD2. Looked up from germline, CDR1 is LGHDT and CDR2 is YNNKEL (reference sequence). V trimming: 6 bases; J trimming: 9 bases; junction bases outside the gene matches: 10. This CDR3 is 14 amino acids long. The CDR3 DNA sequence: TGTGCCAGCAGACCTACCCTAGGGACTAGTGAGCAGTTCTTC. Encoded protein: CASRPTLGTSEQFF.

The chain recombines TRBV9 with TRBJ2-7, with 11 bases fitting TRBD2. Germline V gene sequence: CDR1 SGDLS, CDR2 YYNGEE. Unmatched junction bases numbered 8, after V lost 5 bases and J lost 4 bases. The CDR3 loop spans 15 amino acids. The CDR3 reads CASSQISGRVYEQYF. CDR3 bases: TGTGCCAGCAGTCAAATTAGCGGGAGGGTTTACGAGCAGTACTTC.

This clonotype was counted between two and nine times. The V gene is TRBV11-2, the J gene TRBJ2-5; no reliable D call. The CDR3 has 14 amino acids. Trimming cost V 4 bases and J 7 bases, with 16 bases left between them. The germline CDR1 and CDR2 sequences are SGHAT and FQNNGV. The CDR3 DNA is TGTGCCAGCAGCTCAGTTATGGCCCACGGGACCCAGTACTTC. It yields the protein CASSSVMAHGTQYF. The variable domain in full, with the rest retrieved from reference TRBV11-2 and TRBJ2-5, is EAGVAQSPRYKIIEKRQSVAFWCNPISGHATLYWYQQILGQGPKLLIQFQNNGVVDDSQLPKDRFSAERLKGVDSTLKIQPAKLEDSAVYLCASSSVMAHGTQYFGPGTRLLVL.

V usage is TRBV5-1 and J usage is TRBJ2-2; 10 bases are shared with TRBD2. Germline V gives CDR1 SGHRS, CDR2 YFSETQ. Trimming at V came to 4 bases and at J to 5 bases, leaving 8 bases not matched to a gene. The CDR3 length is 16 residues. The CDR3 loop is CASSRRGLAWTGELFF. In DNA, the CDR3 is TGCGCCAGCAGCCGAAGGGGACTAGCGTGGACCGGGGAGCTGTTTTTT.

This chain's CDR3 is CSASRSGTDTQYF. The CDR3 nucleotides are TGCAGTGCTAGTCGTAGCGGCACAGATACGCAGTATTTT. This chain links TRBV20-1 with TRBJ2-3; possibly TRBD2 for D (5 bases). Deletions cut 3 bases from V and 1 base from J, with 8 bases between. Germline values: CDR1 DFQATT, CDR2 SNEGSKA (reference sequence). The CDR3 is 13 amino acids.